This TCR beta chain was retrieved from a study of T cell changes during pregnancy in multiple sclerosis. The data were produced by immunoSEQ multiplex PCR, yet TCRdb's version contains in-frame clones alone and is incomplete. Of roughly 40,000 clones listed, around 84% were seen once; the top ten hold approximately 0.64%. Germline loops: CDR1 SEHNR, CDR2 FQNEAQ (reference sequence). The V gene lost 6 bases and the J gene lost 8 bases, with 10 bases spanning the gap. This CDR3 has 11 residues. The chain carries TRBV7-9 and TRBJ1-1; unclear D gene. Source: CD4+ T cells from peripheral blood mononuclear cells, taken before pregnancy. This receptor was taken from a female donor with multiple sclerosis, enrolled in a pregnancy study. The CDR3 protein is CASSSGPEAFF. The CDR3 DNA reads TGTGCCAGCAGTTCCGGTCCAGAAGCTTTCTTT. The whole variable domain, filled in from reference TRBV7-9 and TRBJ1-1, reads DTGVSQNPRHKITKRGQNVTFRCDPISEHNRLYWYRQTLGQGPEFLTYFQNEAQLEKSRLLSDRFSAERPKGSFSTLEIQRTEQGDSAMYLCASSSGPEAFFGQGTRLTVV.